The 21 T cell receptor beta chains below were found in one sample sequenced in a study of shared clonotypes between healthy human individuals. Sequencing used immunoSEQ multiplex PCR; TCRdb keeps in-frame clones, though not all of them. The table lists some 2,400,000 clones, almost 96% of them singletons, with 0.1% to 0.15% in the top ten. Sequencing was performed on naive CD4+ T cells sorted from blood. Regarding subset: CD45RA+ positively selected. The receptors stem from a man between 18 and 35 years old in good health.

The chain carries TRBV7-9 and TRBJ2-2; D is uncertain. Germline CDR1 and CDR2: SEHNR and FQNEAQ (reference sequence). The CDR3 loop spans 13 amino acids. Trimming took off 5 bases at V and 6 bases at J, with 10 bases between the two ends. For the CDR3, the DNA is TGTGCCAGCAGCGCGCGATCTCCCGGGGAGCTGTTTTTT. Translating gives CASSARSPGELFF.

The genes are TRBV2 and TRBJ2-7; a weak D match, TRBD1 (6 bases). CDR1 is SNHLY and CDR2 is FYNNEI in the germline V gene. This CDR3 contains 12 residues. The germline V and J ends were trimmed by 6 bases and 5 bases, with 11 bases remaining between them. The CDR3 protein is CASRKYRDEQYF. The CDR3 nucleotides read TGTGCCAGCAGGAAATACAGGGACGAGCAGTACTTC. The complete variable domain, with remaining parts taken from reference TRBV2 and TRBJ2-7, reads EPEVTQTPSHQVTQMGQEVILRCVPISNHLYFYWYRQILGQKVEFLVSFYNNEISEKSEIFDDQFSVERPDGSNFTLKIRSTKLEDSAMYFCASRKYRDEQYFGPGTRLTVT.

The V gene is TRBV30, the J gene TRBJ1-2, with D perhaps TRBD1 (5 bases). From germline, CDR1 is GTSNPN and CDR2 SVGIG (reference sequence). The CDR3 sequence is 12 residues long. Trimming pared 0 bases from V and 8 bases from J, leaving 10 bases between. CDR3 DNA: TGTGCCTGGAGTGTAATTGGGGACGGCTACACCTTC. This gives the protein CAWSVIGDGYTF. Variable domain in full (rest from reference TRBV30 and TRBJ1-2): SQTIHQWPATLVQPVGSPLSLECTVEGTSNPNLYWYRQAAGRGLQLLFYSVGIGQISSEVPQNLSASRPQDRQFILSSKKLLLSDSGFYLCAWSVIGDGYTFGSGTRLTVV.

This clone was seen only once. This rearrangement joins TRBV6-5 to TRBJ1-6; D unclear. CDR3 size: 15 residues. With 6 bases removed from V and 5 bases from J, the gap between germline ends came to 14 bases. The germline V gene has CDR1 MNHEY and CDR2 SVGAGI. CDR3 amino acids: CASRAPRGNNSPLHF. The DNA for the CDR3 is TGTGCCAGCAGGGCCCCGCGAGGGAATAATTCACCCCTCCACTTT.

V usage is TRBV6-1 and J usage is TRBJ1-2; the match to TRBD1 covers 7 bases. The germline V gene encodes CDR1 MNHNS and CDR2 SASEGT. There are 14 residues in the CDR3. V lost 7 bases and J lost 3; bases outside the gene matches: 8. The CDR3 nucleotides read TGTGCCAGCAACATCAGGGGGAGAGACTATGGCTACACCTTC. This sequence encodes CASNIRGRDYGYTF.

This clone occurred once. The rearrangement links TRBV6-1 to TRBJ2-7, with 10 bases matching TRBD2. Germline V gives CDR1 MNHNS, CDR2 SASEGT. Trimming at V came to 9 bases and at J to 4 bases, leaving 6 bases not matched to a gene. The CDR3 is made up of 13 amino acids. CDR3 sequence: CASTGLAEYEQYF. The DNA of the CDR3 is TGTGCCAGTACAGGACTAGCGGAATACGAGCAGTACTTC.

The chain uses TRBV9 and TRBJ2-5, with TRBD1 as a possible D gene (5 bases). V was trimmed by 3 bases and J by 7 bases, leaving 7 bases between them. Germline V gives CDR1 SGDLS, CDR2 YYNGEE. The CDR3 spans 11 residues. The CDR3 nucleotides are TGTGCCAGCAGCGCCGACAGGACCCAGTACTTC. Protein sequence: CASSADRTQYF.

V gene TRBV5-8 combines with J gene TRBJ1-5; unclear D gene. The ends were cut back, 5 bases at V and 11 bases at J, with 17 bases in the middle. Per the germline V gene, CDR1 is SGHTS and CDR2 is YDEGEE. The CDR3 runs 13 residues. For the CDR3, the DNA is TGTGCCAGCAGTACTAGACCGGGAGGGTCCCAGCATTTT. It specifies CASSTRPGGSQHF.

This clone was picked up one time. CDR3 sequence: CASSLGLQRGNTEAFF. CDR3 DNA sequence: TGTGCCAGCAGCTTGGGGCTACAGAGGGGGAACACTGAAGCTTTCTTT. V gene TRBV5-4 combines with J gene TRBJ1-1; tentatively, D is TRBD1 (5 bases). V was clipped by 0 bases and J by 1 base, with 13 bases between them. The CDR3 has 16 residues. CDR1 and CDR2 (germline): SGHNT, YYREEE (reference sequence).

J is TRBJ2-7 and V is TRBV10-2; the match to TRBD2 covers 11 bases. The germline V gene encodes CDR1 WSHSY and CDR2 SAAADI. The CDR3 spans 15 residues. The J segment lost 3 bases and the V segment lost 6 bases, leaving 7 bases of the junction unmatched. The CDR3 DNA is TGCGCCAGCAGGGATGCCGGGACTAGCGGCTACGAGCAGTACTTC. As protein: CASRDAGTSGYEQYF.

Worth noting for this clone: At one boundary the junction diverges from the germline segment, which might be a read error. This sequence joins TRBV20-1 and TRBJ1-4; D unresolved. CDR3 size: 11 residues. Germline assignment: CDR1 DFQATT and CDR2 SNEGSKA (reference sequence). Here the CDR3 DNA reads TGCAGTGCTAGATTAGGACCCCTAGACCTATTT. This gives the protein CSARLGPLDLF.

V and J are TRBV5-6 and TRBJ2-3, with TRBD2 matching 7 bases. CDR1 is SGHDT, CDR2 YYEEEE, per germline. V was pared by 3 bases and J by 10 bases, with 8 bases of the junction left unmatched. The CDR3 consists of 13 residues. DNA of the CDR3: TGTGCCAGCAGCTCGTGGGGGGGTCAGGCGCAGTATTTT. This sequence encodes CASSSWGGQAQYF. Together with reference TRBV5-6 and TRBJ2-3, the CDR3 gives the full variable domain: DAGVTQSPTHLIKTRGQQVTLRCSPKSGHDTVSWYQQALGQGPQFIFQYYEEEERQRGNFPDRFSGHQFPNYSSELNVNALLLGDSALYLCASSSWGGQAQYFGPGTRLTVL.

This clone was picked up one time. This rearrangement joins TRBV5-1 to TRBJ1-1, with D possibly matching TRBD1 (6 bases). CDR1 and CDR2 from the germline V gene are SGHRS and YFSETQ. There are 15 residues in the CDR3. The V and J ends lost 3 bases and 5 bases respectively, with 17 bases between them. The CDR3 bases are TGCGCCAGCAGCTCTCTGACAGGTCAGCGTACTGAAGCTTTCTTT. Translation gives CASSSLTGQRTEAFF.

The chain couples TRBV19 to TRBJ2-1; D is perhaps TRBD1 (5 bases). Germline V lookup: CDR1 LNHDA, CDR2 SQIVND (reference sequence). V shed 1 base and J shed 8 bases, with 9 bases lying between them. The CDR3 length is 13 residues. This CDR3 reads CASSIAGFDEQFF. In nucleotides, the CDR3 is TGTGCCAGTAGTATAGCAGGGTTCGATGAGCAGTTCTTC.

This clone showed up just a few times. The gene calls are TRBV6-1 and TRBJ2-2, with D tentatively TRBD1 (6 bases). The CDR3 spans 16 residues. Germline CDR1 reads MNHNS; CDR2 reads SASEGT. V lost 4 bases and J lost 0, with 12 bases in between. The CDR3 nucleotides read TGTGCCAGCAGTGTTCAGGGGCCTGCGAACACCGGGGAGCTGTTTTTT. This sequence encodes CASSVQGPANTGELFF.

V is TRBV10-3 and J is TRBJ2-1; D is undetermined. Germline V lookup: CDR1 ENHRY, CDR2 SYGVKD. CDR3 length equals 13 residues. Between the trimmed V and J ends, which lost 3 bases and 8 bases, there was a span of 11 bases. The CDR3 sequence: CAISDLQFHEQFF. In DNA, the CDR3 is TGTGCCATCAGTGATCTACAGTTCCATGAGCAGTTCTTC.

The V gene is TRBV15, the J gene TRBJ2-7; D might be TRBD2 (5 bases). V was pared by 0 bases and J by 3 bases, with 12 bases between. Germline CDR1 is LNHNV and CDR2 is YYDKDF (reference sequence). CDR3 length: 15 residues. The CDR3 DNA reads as TGTGCCACCAGCAGAGATCAATGGACTTTCTACGAGCAGTACTTC. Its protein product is CATSRDQWTFYEQYF.

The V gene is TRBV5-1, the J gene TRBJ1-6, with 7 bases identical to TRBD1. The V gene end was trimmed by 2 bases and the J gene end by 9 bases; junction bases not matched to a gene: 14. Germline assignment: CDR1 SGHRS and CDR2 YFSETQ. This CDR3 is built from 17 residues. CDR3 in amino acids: CASSLGTETRGFSPLHF. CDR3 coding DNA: TGCGCCAGCAGCTTAGGGACAGAAACTAGGGGATTTTCACCCCTCCACTTT.

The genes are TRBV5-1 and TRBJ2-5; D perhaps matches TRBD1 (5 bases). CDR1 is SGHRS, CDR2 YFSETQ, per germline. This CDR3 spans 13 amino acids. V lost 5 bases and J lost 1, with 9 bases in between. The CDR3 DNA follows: TGCGCCAGCAGACCCAGGGCCCAAGAGACCCAGTACTTC. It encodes CASRPRAQETQYF.

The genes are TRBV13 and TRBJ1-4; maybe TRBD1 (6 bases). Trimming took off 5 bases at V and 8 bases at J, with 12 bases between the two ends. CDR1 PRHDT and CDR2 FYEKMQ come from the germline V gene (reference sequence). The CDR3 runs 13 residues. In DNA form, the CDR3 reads TGTGCCAGCAGCCAACCCAGGGGCGAAAAACTGTTTTTT. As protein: CASSQPRGEKLFF.

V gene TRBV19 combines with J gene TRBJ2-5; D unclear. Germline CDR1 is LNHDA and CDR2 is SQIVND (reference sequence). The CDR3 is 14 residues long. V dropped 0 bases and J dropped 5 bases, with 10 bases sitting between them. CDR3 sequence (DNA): TGTGCCAGTAGTATAGATGGTGCGCTCGAGACCCAGTACTTC. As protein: CASSIDGALETQYF.